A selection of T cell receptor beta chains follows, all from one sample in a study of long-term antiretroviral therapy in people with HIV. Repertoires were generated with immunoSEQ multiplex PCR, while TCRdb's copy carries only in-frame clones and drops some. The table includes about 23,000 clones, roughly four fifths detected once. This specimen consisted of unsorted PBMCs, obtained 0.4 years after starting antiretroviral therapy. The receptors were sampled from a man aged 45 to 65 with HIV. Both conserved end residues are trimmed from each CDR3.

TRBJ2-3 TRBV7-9 ASSLEKRWTGDWDTQY
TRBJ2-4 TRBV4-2 ASSPRDPKNIQY
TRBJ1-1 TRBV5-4 ASSLSWSTEAF
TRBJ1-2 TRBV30 AWRQYRTNYGYT
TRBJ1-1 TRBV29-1 SVTGLTEAF
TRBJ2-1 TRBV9 ASSPGGNEQF
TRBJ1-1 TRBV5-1 ASSKNQGPNTEAF
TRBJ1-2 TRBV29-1 SGGTAIYGYT
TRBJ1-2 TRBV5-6 ASSLVTNGYT
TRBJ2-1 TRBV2 ASGLYNEQF
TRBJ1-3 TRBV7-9 ASSPRGQDGNTIY
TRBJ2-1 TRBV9 ASSKRGDQYNEQF
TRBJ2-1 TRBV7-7 ASSWGTSLGNEQF